The TCR beta chain under discussion was sequenced for a study of graft-versus-host responses after intestinal transplantation. Study-wide results and limits: Early after transplant, HvG clones declined as circulating GvH clones peaked. Some GvH clones appeared in ileal mucosa or blood before recipient bone marrow.

For this clone: Its target is not known.

This CDR3 is 15 amino acids long. Trimming took off 0 bases at V and 2 bases at J, with 11 bases between the two ends. Germline V gene sequence: CDR1 SGHVS, CDR2 FNYEAQ. Only in-frame clones appear in the TCRdb table, and some are missing; sequencing was by immunoSEQ multiplex PCR. The sample records 85,000 to 90,000 clones, around 83% being singletons. This specimen consisted of unstimulated CD8+ T cells sorted from spleen or lymph node cells, obtained before intestinal transplant. The chain uses TRBV7-6 and TRBJ2-7; perhaps TRBD2 as D (6 bases). This TCR was sampled from a human donor who received an intestinal transplant. The CDR3 region is CASSLAVGGPYEQYF. Written as DNA, the CDR3 is TGTGCCAGCAGCTTAGCTGTCGGGGGACCCTACGAGCAGTACTTC.